The 26 T cell receptor beta chains presented below share a single source sample, sequenced in a study of OX40 agonist ivuxolimab in advanced cancers. TCRdb's copy holds only in-frame clones and misses some; the assay was immunoSEQ multiplex PCR. The sample carries 55,000 to 90,000 clones, around 90% recorded once. The sequencing used CD4+ or CD8+ T cells sorted from blood, collected in a trial of the OX40 agonist ivuxolimab. The receptors shown here come from an adult with an advanced solid tumor such as melanoma, head and neck, liver or kidney cancer.

V is TRBV28 and J is TRBJ2-6; the D is unclear. CDR1 and CDR2 (germline): MDHEN, SYDVKM. V lost 3 bases to trimming and J lost 1 base, with 13 bases between them. The CDR3 runs to 17 residues. The CDR3 protein is CASSFDFRGSGANVLTF. The CDR3 bases are TGTGCCAGCAGTTTTGACTTTCGCGGTTCTGGGGCCAACGTCCTGACTTTC.

This rearrangement joins TRBV18 to TRBJ2-1; 8 nucleotides match TRBD1. The length of the CDR3 is 14 residues. Germline V gene lookup returns CDR1 KGHSH and CDR2 LQKENI. V gave up 2 bases and J gave up 5 bases; unmatched junction bases: 2. The CDR3 protein is CASSPVTGDNEQFF. CDR3 sequence (DNA): TGTGCCAGCTCACCAGTGACAGGGGACAATGAGCAGTTCTTC.

The CDR3 DNA reads TGCGCCAGCAGCTTGGGGCCTAGCGGGAGCCACGAGCAGTACTTC. Residues: CASSLGPSGSHEQYF. The chain couples TRBV5-1 to TRBJ2-7, with TRBD2 identical over 10 bases. The germline CDR1 and CDR2 sequences are SGHRS and YFSETQ. The CDR3 is made up of 15 amino acids. V shed 0 bases and J 5 bases; nucleotides not matched to a gene: 5.

The V and J genes are TRBV7-9 and TRBJ2-5; D is perhaps TRBD2 (5 bases). V gave up 1 base and J gave up 1 base, with 13 bases separating them. Germline lookup yields CDR1 SEHNR and CDR2 FQNEAQ (reference sequence). The CDR3 is 16 amino acids. The CDR3 loop reads CASSLDLAGSQETQYF. In DNA, the CDR3 is TGTGCCAGCAGCTTAGATCTAGCAGGTAGCCAAGAGACCCAGTACTTC.

J is TRBJ1-6 and V is TRBV7-3, with 7 bases aligning to TRBD1. Looked up from germline, CDR1 is SGHTA and CDR2 is FQGTGA. The junction had 1 base not matched to a gene; V was cut back by 2 bases and J by 6 bases. This CDR3 contains 14 residues. CDR3 protein: CASSLGTVNSPLHF. The DNA for the CDR3 is TGTGCCAGCAGCTTAGGGACAGTTAATTCACCCCTCCACTTT.

The rearrangement joins TRBV27 to TRBJ2-2, with 7 bases lining up with TRBD2. J was trimmed by 1 base and V by 5 bases; bases with no gene match: 7. In germline, CDR1 is MNHEY, CDR2 SMNVEV (reference sequence). The CDR3 length is 16 residues. The CDR3 spells CASSPKAGVNTGELFF. The DNA of the CDR3 is TGTGCCAGCAGTCCCAAGGCGGGGGTGAACACCGGGGAGCTGTTTTTT.

V gene TRBV11-3 combines with J gene TRBJ2-3; no definite D call. Germline V CDR1 and CDR2: SGHNT, YENEEA. The CDR3 sequence is 15 residues long. With 1 base removed from V and 1 base from J, the gap between germline ends came to 9 bases. The CDR3 is CASSLGNAGTDTQYF. CDR3 in DNA: TGTGCCAGCAGCTTAGGTAATGCGGGCACAGATACGCAGTATTTT.

Only one count was recorded for this clone. The chain couples TRBV7-9 to TRBJ2-3; 8 nucleotides align to TRBD2. CDR1 and CDR2 from the germline V gene are SEHNR and FQNEAQ (reference sequence). The CDR3 has 12 amino acids. Trimming removed 6 bases from V and 5 bases from J; junction bases left unmatched: 1. This CDR3 reads CASRREGDTQYF. CDR3 sequence (DNA): TGTGCCAGCAGACGGGAGGGAGATACGCAGTATTTT.

The chain links TRBV7-8 to TRBJ2-3, with D maybe TRBD1 (6 bases). The V end was cut by 5 bases, the J end by 5 bases, with 14 bases between. There are 14 residues in the CDR3. CDR1 and CDR2 from the germline V gene are SGHVS and FQNEAQ. The CDR3 protein is CASSAWTERDTQYF. Written as DNA, the CDR3 is TGTGCCAGCAGCGCCTGGACAGAAAGAGATACGCAGTATTTT. The full variable domain, with the rest looked up from reference TRBV7-8 and TRBJ2-3, is GAGVSQSPRYKVAKRGQDVALRCDPISGHVSLFWYQQALGQGPEFLTYFQNEAQLDKSGLPSDRFFAERPEGSVSTLKIQRTQQEDSAVYLCASSAWTERDTQYFGPGTRLTVL.

The rearrangement joins TRBV2 to TRBJ2-7; 9 nucleotides line up with TRBD1. The ends lost 7 bases at V and 3 bases at J; junction bases unmatched: 7. This CDR3 comprises 14 residues. Germline CDR1 is SNHLY and CDR2 is FYNNEI. The CDR3: CASTLDRGNYEQYF. The CDR3 DNA sequence: TGTGCCAGCACCTTGGACAGGGGAAACTACGAGCAGTACTTC. Full variable domain (outside the CDR3, taken from reference TRBV2 and TRBJ2-7): EPEVTQTPSHQVTQMGQEVILRCVPISNHLYFYWYRQILGQKVEFLVSFYNNEISEKSEIFDDQFSVERPDGSNFTLKIRSTKLEDSAMYFCASTLDRGNYEQYFGPGTRLTVT.

The chain couples TRBV19 to TRBJ2-7; 9 bases agree with TRBD1. This CDR3 comprises 18 residues. Looked up from germline, CDR1 is LNHDA and CDR2 is SQIVND (reference sequence). Trimming removed 4 bases from V and 2 bases from J; junction bases left unmatched: 15. DNA for the CDR3: TGTGCCAGTAGTAGAAGGGACAGGGCGAAACAGACTCCCTACGAGCAGTACTTC. It yields the protein CASSRRDRAKQTPYEQYF.

The CDR3 region has the DNA TGCGCCAGCAGCACAGGGGACAGGGGCTCCGAGCAGTACTTC. This sequence encodes CASSTGDRGSEQYF. J is TRBJ2-7 and V is TRBV5-1, with 10 bases identical to TRBD1. CDR3 length: 14 residues. V dropped 4 bases and J dropped 6; count of bases not matched to a gene: 7. CDR1 and CDR2 (germline): SGHRS, YFSETQ.

The chain combines TRBV28 with TRBJ1-4, with 7 bases lining up with TRBD1. The CDR3 consists of 14 residues. The germline V gene has CDR1 MDHEN and CDR2 SYDVKM. The ends lost 4 bases at V and 7 bases at J; junction bases unmatched: 6. The DNA for the CDR3 is TGTGCCAGCAGTTCAACACAGGGGACTGAAAAACTGTTTTTT. Its protein product is CASSSTQGTEKLFF.

V usage is TRBV10-3 and J usage is TRBJ1-2; 8 bases align to TRBD1. The CDR3 is 15 residues long. Germline lookup yields CDR1 ENHRY and CDR2 SYGVKD. The V and J ends lost 7 bases and 4 bases, in that order; junction bases with no gene match: 11. In nucleotides, the CDR3 is TGTGCCATCACCCCCGGACAGGGATCGGGCTATGGCTACACCTTC. Its protein is CAITPGQGSGYGYTF.

This sequence joins TRBV7-9 and TRBJ2-6, with D unresolved. Per the germline V gene, CDR1 is SEHNR and CDR2 is FQNEAQ (reference sequence). The V and J ends lost 1 base and 0 bases respectively, with 7 bases between them. The CDR3 is 16 amino acids. The CDR3 sequence: CASSLGFSSGANVLTF. In nucleotides, the CDR3 is TGTGCCAGCAGCTTAGGTTTTAGCTCTGGGGCCAACGTCCTGACTTTC. The full variable domain, completed using reference TRBV7-9 and TRBJ2-6, is DTGVSQNPRHKITKRGQNVTFRCDPISEHNRLYWYRQTLGQGPEFLTYFQNEAQLEKSRLLSDRFSAERPKGSFSTLEIQRTEQGDSAMYLCASSLGFSSGANVLTFGAGSRLTVL.

V usage is TRBV5-8 and J usage is TRBJ2-3; 7 nucleotides agree with TRBD1. This CDR3 is built from 16 residues. Germline V gene lookup returns CDR1 SGHTS and CDR2 YDEGEE. The J segment lost 3 bases and the V segment lost 0 bases, leaving 7 bases of the junction unmatched. CDR3 residues: CASSLGQGKLTDTQYF. CDR3 DNA: TGTGCCAGCAGCTTGGGACAGGGAAAGTTGACAGATACGCAGTATTTT.

Note on this clone: Other DNA sequences in the sample encode the same CDR3. The chain recombines TRBV5-1 with TRBJ2-6, with 7 nucleotides matching TRBD2. The CDR3 runs to 16 residues. The germline CDR1 and CDR2 sequences are SGHRS and YFSETQ. V was pared by 4 bases and J by 0 bases, with 4 bases of the junction left unmatched. The DNA of the CDR3 is TGCGCCAGCAGCCGGACGGGGGGCTCTGGGGCCAACGTCCTGACTTTC. Its protein product is CASSRTGGSGANVLTF.

The chain joins TRBV9 to TRBJ2-5; D is ambiguous. This CDR3 comprises 15 residues. Germline values: CDR1 SGDLS, CDR2 YYNGEE. V gave up 2 bases and J gave up 0 bases, with 11 bases separating them. The CDR3 protein is CASSVGVEYQETQYF. As DNA, the CDR3 is TGTGCCAGCAGCGTTGGAGTAGAGTACCAAGAGACCCAGTACTTC.

This rearrangement joins TRBV18 to TRBJ1-6, with 11 positions matching TRBD1. Germline CDR1 KGHSH, CDR2 LQKENI. Losses at the gene ends were 5 bases for V and 5 bases for J; bases not matched to a gene: 5. This CDR3 contains 16 residues. CDR3 region: CASSGQGAYNNSPLHF. CDR3 DNA: TGTGCCAGCTCAGGACAGGGGGCTTACAATAATTCACCCCTCCACTTT.

This clone was observed a few times. The chain employs TRBV25-1 and TRBJ2-3, with D perhaps TRBD2 (5 bases). In germline, CDR1 is MGHDK, CDR2 SYGVNS. The CDR3 spans 16 residues. Trimming removed 3 bases at V and 0 bases at J, with 13 bases between. The CDR3 loop is CASSDTRLASTDTQYF. In nucleotides, the CDR3 is TGTGCCAGCAGTGATACAAGGCTAGCAAGCACAGATACGCAGTATTTT.

The chain employs TRBV5-1 and TRBJ2-7; the D gene is possibly TRBD1 (6 bases). CDR1 and CDR2 from the germline V gene are SGHRS and YFSETQ. Deletions cut 4 bases from V and 6 bases from J, with 17 bases between. CDR3 length: 14 amino acids. CDR3 protein: CASSGDIFRVEQYF. As DNA, the CDR3 is TGCGCCAGCAGCGGGGACATTTTCAGGGTCGAGCAGTACTTC.

This chain joins TRBV30 and TRBJ1-1, with D possibly TRBD1 on 6 matching bases. The V gene lost 3 bases and the J gene lost 4 bases, with 21 bases spanning the gap. The CDR3 length is 16 residues. CDR1 is GTSNPN and CDR2 is SVGIG in the germline V gene (reference sequence). The CDR3 region is CAWRRGGTQSGTEAFF. In nucleotides, the CDR3 is TGTGCCTGGAGGAGGGGTGGGACACAGTCGGGCACTGAAGCTTTCTTT.

The genes are TRBV5-4 and TRBJ2-1, with D maybe TRBD1 (6 bases). Trimming shortened V by 1 base and J by 9 bases, and 14 bases separated the two germline ends. CDR3 length: 14 amino acids. Germline V gene data show CDR1 as SGHNT and CDR2 as YYREEE (reference sequence). CDR3 sequence (DNA): TGTGCCAGCAGCTTGACAGGGATCCGGGGTGAGCAGTTCTTC. This codes for CASSLTGIRGEQFF.

The chain is built from TRBV21-1 and TRBJ2-5; the D call in the table, TRBD2, was not verified against the DNA. TRBV21-1 is a recognized pseudogene. The CDR3 covers 17 residues. The chain's CDR3 is CASSKAPGTKNGGAQYF. The CDR3 DNA follows: TGTGCCAGCAGCAAAGCCCCCGGGACTAAGAACGGGGGGGCCCAGTACTTC.

V usage is TRBV7-9 and J usage is TRBJ2-7; a possible D gene is TRBD1 (5 bases). The V end lost 3 bases, the J end lost 9 bases, and 12 bases lay between the germline ends. This CDR3 is 12 amino acids long. Germline V gene data show CDR1 as SEHNR and CDR2 as FQNEAQ (reference sequence). The CDR3 is CASSLPGLGQYF. CDR3 coding DNA: TGTGCCAGCAGCTTGCCAGGGTTGGGGCAGTACTTC.

The genes are TRBV5-5 and TRBJ1-2; maybe TRBD1 (6 bases). Trimming pared 3 bases from V and 0 bases from J, leaving 18 bases between. The CDR3 is 17 residues long. Germline values: CDR1 SGHKS, CDR2 YYEKEE (reference sequence). The CDR3 DNA is TGTGCCAGCAGCTCCGCCCGGACAGTTCCGACTAACTATGGCTACACCTTC. Its translation: CASSSARTVPTNYGYTF.